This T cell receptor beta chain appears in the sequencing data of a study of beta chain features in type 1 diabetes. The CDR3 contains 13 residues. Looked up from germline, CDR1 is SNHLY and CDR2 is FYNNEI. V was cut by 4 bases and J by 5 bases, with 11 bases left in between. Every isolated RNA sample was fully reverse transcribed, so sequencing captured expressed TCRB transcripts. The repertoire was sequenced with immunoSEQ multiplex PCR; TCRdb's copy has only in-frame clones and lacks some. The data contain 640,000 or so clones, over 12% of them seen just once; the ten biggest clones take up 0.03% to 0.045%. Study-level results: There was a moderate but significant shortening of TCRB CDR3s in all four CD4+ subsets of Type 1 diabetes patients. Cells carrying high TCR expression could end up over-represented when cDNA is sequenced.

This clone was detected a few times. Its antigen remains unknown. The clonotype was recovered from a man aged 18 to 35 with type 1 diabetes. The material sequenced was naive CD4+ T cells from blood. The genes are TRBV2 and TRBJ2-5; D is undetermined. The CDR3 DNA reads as TGTGCCAGCAGTGCAAACCACCGGGAGACCCAGTACTTC. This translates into CASSANHRETQYF.